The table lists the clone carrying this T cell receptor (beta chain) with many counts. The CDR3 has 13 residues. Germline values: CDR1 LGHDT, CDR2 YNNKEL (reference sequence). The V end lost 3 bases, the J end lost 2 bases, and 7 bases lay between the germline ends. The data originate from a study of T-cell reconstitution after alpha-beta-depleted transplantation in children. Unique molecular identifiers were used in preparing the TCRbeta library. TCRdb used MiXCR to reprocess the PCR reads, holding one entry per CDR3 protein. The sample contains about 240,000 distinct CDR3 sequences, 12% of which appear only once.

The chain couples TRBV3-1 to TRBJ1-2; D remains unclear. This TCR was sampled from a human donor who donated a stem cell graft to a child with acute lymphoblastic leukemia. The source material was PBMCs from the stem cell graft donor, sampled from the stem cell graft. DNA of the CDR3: TGTGCCAGCAGCCAGACATCGAACTATGGCTACACCTTC. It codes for CASSQTSNYGYTF.